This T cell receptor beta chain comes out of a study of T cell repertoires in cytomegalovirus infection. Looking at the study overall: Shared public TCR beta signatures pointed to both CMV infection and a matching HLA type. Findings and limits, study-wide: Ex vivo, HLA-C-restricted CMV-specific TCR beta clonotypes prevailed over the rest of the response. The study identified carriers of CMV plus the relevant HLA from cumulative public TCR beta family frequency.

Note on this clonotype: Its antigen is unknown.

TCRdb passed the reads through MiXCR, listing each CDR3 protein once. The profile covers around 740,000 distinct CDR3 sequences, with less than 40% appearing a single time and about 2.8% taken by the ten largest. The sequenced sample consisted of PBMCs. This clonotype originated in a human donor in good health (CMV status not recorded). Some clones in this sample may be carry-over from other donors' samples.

The CDR3 region is CASSMNSGFTGELFF. The DNA for the CDR3 is TGTGCCAGCTCCATGAATAGCGGGTTCACCGGGGAGCTGTTTTTT. The chain carries TRBV12-3 or TRBV12-4 and TRBJ2-2; the match to TRBD2 covers 7 bases. The CDR3 runs to 15 residues. V was clipped by 8 bases and J by 4 bases; unmatched bases: 10.